The source of this TCR beta chain is a study of regulatory T cells in long-lasting Graves disease. Combining iRepertoire HTBI primers with Arm-PCR of CDR3 regions, the authors built TCR beta libraries. TCRdb ran MiXCR on the multiplex PCR reads and lists one entry per CDR3 protein. Altogether approximately 350,000 distinct CDR3 sequences are present, 10% to 15% being singletons, with the ten largest covering approximately 17%. Unmatched junction bases numbered 19, after V lost 5 bases and J lost 7 bases. This CDR3 spans 17 amino acids. Germline V gene data show CDR1 as SGHAT and CDR2 as FQNNGV. Sample time point: newly diagnosed GD, antithyroid drugs for less than 3 months. PBMCs were the source of the RNA used for TCR sequencing. This clonotype has just a few counts. The same data also contributed to another study, on T cells in Graves' hyperthyroidism and ophthalmopathy.

Sequencing used peripheral blood mononuclear cells (PBMCs), obtained at new diagnosis, from a patient treated with antithyroid drugs. V and J are TRBV11-2 and TRBJ1-1, with TRBD1 identical over 7 bases. The clonotype originates from a woman between 18 and 29 years old with Graves disease. In DNA, the CDR3 is TGTGCCAGCAGCCCAAACCCAAGGGACAGTCTTAAAATTGAAGCTTTCTTT. Translating it yields CASSPNPRDSLKIEAFF.